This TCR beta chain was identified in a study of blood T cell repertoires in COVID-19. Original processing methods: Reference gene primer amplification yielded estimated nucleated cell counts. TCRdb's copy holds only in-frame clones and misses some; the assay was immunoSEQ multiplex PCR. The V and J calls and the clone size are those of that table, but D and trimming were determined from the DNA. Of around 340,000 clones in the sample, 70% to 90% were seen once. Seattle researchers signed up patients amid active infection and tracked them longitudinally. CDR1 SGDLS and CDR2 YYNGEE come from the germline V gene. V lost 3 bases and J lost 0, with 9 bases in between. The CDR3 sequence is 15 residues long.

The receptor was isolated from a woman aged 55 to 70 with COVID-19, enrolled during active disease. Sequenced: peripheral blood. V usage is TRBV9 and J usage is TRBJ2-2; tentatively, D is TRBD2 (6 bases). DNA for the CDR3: TGTGCCAGCAGCGGCCGGGGGTCGAACACCGGGGAGCTGTTTTTT. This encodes CASSGRGSNTGELFF.